This TCR beta chain was recovered during a study of T-cell reconstitution after alpha-beta-depleted transplantation in children. This clonotype occurred a few times. V was clipped by 5 bases and J by 8 bases; unmatched bases: 9. The CDR3 totals 16 residues. Germline V gives CDR1 MNHNS, CDR2 SASEGT. The TCRbeta library incorporated unique molecular identifiers. One entry per CDR3 protein results from TCRdb running MiXCR on the PCR reads. The table records around 580,000 distinct CDR3 sequences, approximately 22% of them present only once. The source is a boy under two years old who had a stem cell transplant for acute myeloid leukemia, so the T cells may come from the graft donor. V and J are TRBV6-1 and TRBJ1-6; 10 nucleotides match TRBD1. Sequencing was performed on PBMCs, mostly from graft donor cells, taken 360 days after TCRalphabeta/CD19-depleted stem cell transplant. The CDR3 DNA sequence: TGTGCCAGCAGTCCCCTTCCGGGGACAGGGGATTCACCCCTCCACTTT. Its protein is CASSPLPGTGDSPLHF.